The clone carrying this TCR beta chain occurred many times. Its antigen remains unidentified. Sample time point: sample taken at primary tumor resection. Tumor, nontumor lung or frozen PBMC supplied whole RNA, sequenced without sorting. Samples were donated by 72 untreated early-stage non-small cell lung cancer patients. This record comes from a study of spatial heterogeneity in lung cancer. Overall study context: Each distinct TCR and UMI combination averaged more than ten appearances in raw reads. Study observations and caveats: Ubiquitous, expanded tumor-derived TCRs were more frequently observed in blood at resection than at follow-up.

The study tagged each TCR cDNA molecule with a unique molecular identifier. TCRdb passed the 5' RACE reads through MiXCR, listing each CDR3 protein once. The data hold tens of thousands of distinct CDR3 sequences, with about 14% observed a single time. The clonotype comes from a male donor with early-stage non-small cell lung cancer. The sequences come from PBMCs, collected at surgery.

CDR3 loop: CASSLSMIVPNTEAFF. The CDR3 bases are TGTGCCAGCAGCTTGAGTATGATCGTCCCGAACACTGAAGCTTTCTTT. The gene calls are TRBV5-5 and TRBJ1-1; no clear D. V gave up 1 base and J gave up 1 base, with 14 bases separating them. CDR3 length: 16 residues. Per the germline V gene, CDR1 is SGHKS and CDR2 is YYEKEE (reference sequence). Full variable domain (outside the CDR3, taken from reference TRBV5-5 and TRBJ1-1): DAGVTQSPTHLIKTRGQQVTLRCSPISGHKSVSWYQQVLGQGPQFIFQYYEKEERGRGNFPDRFSARQFPNYSSELNVNALLLGDSALYLCASSLSMIVPNTEAFFGQGTRLTVV.